This T cell receptor (beta chain) originates from a study of OX40 agonist ivuxolimab in advanced cancers. Study overall: Dose-escalation patients were diagnosed with hepatocellular carcinoma, melanoma, renal cell cancer or head and neck cancer.

Clones were read by immunoSEQ multiplex PCR, and TCRdb kept only the in-frame ones, dropping some. The repertoire holds about 58,000 clones, with 82% as singletons. In its sample, this clone was seen once. Germline is not matched at one junction end, which may reflect a read error. The CDR3 consists of 15 residues. The germline CDR1 and CDR2 sequences are SGHDN and FVKESK. The chain employs TRBV14 and TRBJ2-1; TRBD2 might be the D (6 bases). The source material was CD4+ or CD8+ T cells sorted from blood, sampled in a trial of the OX40 agonist ivuxolimab. This clonotype was sampled from an adult with an advanced solid tumor such as melanoma, head and neck, liver or kidney cancer. CDR3 in amino acids: CASSRYRGGLDEQFF. CDR3 bases: TGTGCCAGTAGCCGGTATAGGGGAGGTTTGGATGAGCAGTTCTTC.